Listed below are T cell receptor beta chains from one sample, sequenced in a study of shared clonotypes between healthy human individuals. Method: immunoSEQ multiplex PCR; TCRdb's copy keeps in-frame clones and lacks some. The sample has 2,500,000 or so clones; around 90% are singletons. The specimen was naive CD4+ T cells sorted from blood. All receptors come from a man aged 18 to 30 in good health. Each CDR3 is given with its conserved first and last residue. Each record gives: D gene, V gene, clone size, J gene, CDR3 DNA, CDR3 protein. The D gene is left open where the match is weak. For some rows the clone size is stated as once, few or many, or as a class when expanded; others skip it.

D gene: NA
V gene: TRBV14
clone size: NA
J gene: TRBJ2-3
CDR3 DNA: TGTGCCAGCAGCGTCCGAAGGGATACGCAGTATTTT
CDR3 protein: CASSVRRDTQYF

D gene: TRBD2
V gene: TRBV19
clone size: NA
J gene: TRBJ2-2
CDR3 DNA: TGTGCCAGTAACCCAAGGGGACTAGCGGGAGATTCCGGGGAGCTGTTTTTT
CDR3 protein: CASNPRGLAGDSGELFF

D gene: TRBD2
V gene: TRBV11-2
clone size: NA
J gene: TRBJ2-1
CDR3 DNA: TGTGCCAGCAGCTGGGGAGGACTAGCGGTTGGCAATGAGCAGTTCTTC
CDR3 protein: CASSWGGLAVGNEQFF

D gene: NA
V gene: TRBV6-5
clone size: once
J gene: TRBJ1-2
CDR3 DNA: TGTGCCAGCACCCAGGGTTTCGGAGGCTACACCTTC
CDR3 protein: CASTQGFGGYTF

D gene: NA
V gene: TRBV18
clone size: NA
J gene: TRBJ1-1
CDR3 DNA: TGTGCCAGCTCACCAGACGGGCCGACTCCCACGGCTTTCTTT
CDR3 protein: CASSPDGPTPTAFF

D gene: NA
V gene: TRBV2
clone size: NA
J gene: TRBJ2-3
CDR3 DNA: TGTGCCTCCAGATGGGGACCGAACTCAGATACGCAGTATTTT
CDR3 protein: CASRWGPNSDTQYF

D gene: NA
V gene: TRBV19
clone size: NA
J gene: TRBJ1-5
CDR3 DNA: TGTGCCAGTGAAGGGGGTATGGGCAATCAGCCCCAGCATTTT
CDR3 protein: CASEGGMGNQPQHF

D gene: NA
V gene: TRBV6-4
clone size: NA
J gene: TRBJ1-6
CDR3 DNA: TGTGCCAGCAGTGCAGAAACAAATTCACCCCTCCACTTT
CDR3 protein: CASSAETNSPLHF

D gene: NA
V gene: TRBV30
clone size: NA
J gene: TRBJ1-3
CDR3 DNA: TGTGCCTGGAGAAGCGGGGCAGGGGCTGGAAACACCATATATTTT
CDR3 protein: CAWRSGAGAGNTIYF

D gene: TRBD1
V gene: TRBV7-9
clone size: NA
J gene: TRBJ2-7
CDR3 DNA: TGTGCCAGCAGCCTCCACGGGACAGGGGGCTACGAGCAGTACTTC
CDR3 protein: CASSLHGTGGYEQYF

D gene: NA
V gene: TRBV6-5
clone size: NA
J gene: TRBJ2-5
CDR3 DNA: TGTGCCAGCAGCGAACGGATGGAGAGCGGATACTTC
CDR3 protein: CASSERMESGYF

D gene: NA
V gene: TRBV27
clone size: NA
J gene: TRBJ1-4
CDR3 DNA: TGTGCCAGCACTTCTACAGGGTTAAAACTGTTTTTT
CDR3 protein: CASTSTGLKLFF

D gene: TRBD1
V gene: TRBV19
clone size: NA
J gene: TRBJ1-5
CDR3 DNA: TGTGCCAGTAGTATCACCCGACAGGGAGAAGGCAATCAGCCCCAGCATTTT
CDR3 protein: CASSITRQGEGNQPQHF

D gene: NA
V gene: TRBV12-5
clone size: NA
J gene: TRBJ1-2
CDR3 DNA: TGTGCTAGTGGCCAGGGGTATTTCGATGGCTACACCTTC
CDR3 protein: CASGQGYFDGYTF

D gene: NA
V gene: TRBV15
clone size: NA
J gene: TRBJ1-1
CDR3 DNA: TGTGCCACCAGCAGAGGCGTAACGACTGAAGCTTTCTTT
CDR3 protein: CATSRGVTTEAFF

D gene: NA
V gene: TRBV9
clone size: NA
J gene: TRBJ2-7
CDR3 DNA: TGTGCCAGCAGCGGCCTTAGAGGGGAGCAGTACTTC
CDR3 protein: CASSGLRGEQYF

D gene: TRBD1
V gene: TRBV5-1
clone size: NA
J gene: TRBJ1-5
CDR3 DNA: TGCGCCAGCAGCCCGGGACAGGGACAACAGCCCCAGCATTTT
CDR3 protein: CASSPGQGQQPQHF